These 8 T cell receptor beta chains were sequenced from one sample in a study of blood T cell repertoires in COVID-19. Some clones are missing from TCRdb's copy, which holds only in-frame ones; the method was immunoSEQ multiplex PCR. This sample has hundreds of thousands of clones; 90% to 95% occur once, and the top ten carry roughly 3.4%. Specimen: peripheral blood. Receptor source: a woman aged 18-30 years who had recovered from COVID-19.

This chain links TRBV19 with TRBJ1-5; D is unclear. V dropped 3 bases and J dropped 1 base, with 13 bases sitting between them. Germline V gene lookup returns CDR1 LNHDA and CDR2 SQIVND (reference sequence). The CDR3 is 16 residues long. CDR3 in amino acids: CASSMSWEGSNQPQHF. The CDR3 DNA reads TGTGCCAGTAGTATGTCTTGGGAGGGAAGCAATCAGCCCCAGCATTTT.

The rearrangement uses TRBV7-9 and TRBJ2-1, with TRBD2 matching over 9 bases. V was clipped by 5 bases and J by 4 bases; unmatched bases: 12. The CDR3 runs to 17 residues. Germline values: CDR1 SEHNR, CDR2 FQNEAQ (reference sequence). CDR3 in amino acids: CASSPGTSSIRYNEQFF. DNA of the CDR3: TGTGCCAGCAGCCCCGGGACTAGCAGTATACGTTACAATGAGCAGTTCTTC.

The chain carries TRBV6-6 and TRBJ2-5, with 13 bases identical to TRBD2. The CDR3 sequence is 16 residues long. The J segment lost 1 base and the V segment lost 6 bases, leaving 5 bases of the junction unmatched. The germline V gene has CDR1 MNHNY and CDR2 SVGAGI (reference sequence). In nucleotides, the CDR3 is TGTGCCAGCAGCCGGGGACTAGCGGGACTCCAAGAGACCCAGTACTTC. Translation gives CASSRGLAGLQETQYF.

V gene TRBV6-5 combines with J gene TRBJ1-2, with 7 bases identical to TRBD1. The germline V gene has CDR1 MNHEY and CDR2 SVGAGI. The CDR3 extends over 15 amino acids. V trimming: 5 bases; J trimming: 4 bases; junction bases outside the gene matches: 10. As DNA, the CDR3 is TGTGCCAGCAGTCCTCGGGACAGTTGGTTCTATGGCTACACCTTC. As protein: CASSPRDSWFYGYTF.

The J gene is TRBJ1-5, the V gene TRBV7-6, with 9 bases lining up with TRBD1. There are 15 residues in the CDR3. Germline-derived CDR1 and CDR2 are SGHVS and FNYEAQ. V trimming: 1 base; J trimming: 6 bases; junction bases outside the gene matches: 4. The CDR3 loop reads CASSLGDRERQPQHF. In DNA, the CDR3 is TGTGCCAGCAGCTTAGGGGACAGGGAACGTCAGCCCCAGCATTTT.

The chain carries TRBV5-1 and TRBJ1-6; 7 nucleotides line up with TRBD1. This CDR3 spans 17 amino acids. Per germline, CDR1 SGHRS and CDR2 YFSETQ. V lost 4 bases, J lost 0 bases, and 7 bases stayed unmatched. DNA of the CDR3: TGCGCCAGCAGCACGTGGGACAGAAGCTCCTATAATTCACCCCTCCACTTT. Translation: CASSTWDRSSYNSPLHF.

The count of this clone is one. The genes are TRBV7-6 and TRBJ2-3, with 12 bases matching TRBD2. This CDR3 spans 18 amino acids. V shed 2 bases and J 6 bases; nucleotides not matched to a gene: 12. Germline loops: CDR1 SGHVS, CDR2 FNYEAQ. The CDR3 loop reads CASSLWLAGGPGEDTQYF. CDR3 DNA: TGTGCCAGCAGCTTATGGCTAGCGGGAGGGCCAGGAGAGGATACGCAGTATTTT.

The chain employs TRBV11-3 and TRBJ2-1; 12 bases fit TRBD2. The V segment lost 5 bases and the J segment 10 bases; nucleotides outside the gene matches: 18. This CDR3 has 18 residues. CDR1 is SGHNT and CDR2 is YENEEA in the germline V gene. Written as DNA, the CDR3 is TGTGCCAGCAGCCCTACCCCGCGACTAGCGGGAGTGGTTAGGGAGCAGTTCTTC. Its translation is CASSPTPRLAGVVREQFF.